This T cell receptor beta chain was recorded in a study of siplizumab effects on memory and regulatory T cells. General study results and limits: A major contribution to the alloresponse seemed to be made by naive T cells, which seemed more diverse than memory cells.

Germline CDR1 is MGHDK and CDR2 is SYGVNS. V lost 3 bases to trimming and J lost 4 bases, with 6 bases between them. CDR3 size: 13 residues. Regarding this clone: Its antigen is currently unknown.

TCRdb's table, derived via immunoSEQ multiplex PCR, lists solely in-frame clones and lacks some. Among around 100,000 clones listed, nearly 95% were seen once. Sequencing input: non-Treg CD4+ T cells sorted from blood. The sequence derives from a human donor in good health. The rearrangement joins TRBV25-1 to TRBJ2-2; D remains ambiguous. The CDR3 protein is CASSERITGELFF. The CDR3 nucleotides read TGTGCCAGCAGTGAGAGGATCACCGGGGAGCTGTTTTTT. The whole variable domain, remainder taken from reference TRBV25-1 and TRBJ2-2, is EADIYQTPRYLVIGTGKKITLECSQTMGHDKMYWYQQDPGMELHLIHYSYGVNSTEKGDLSSESTVSRIRTEHFPLTLESARPSHTSQYLCASSERITGELFFGEGSRLTVL.